The 5 T cell receptor beta chains presented below share a single source sample, sequenced in a study of T cell changes during pregnancy in multiple sclerosis. TCRdb's copy holds only in-frame clones and misses some; the assay was immunoSEQ multiplex PCR. The data show roughly 75,000 clones, with about 88% seen just once and approximately 2% held by the top ten. The specimen comprised peripheral blood, sampled before pregnancy. The origin of the receptors is a female donor with multiple sclerosis, enrolled in a pregnancy study.

The chain employs TRBV7-8 and TRBJ2-1; 9 bases are a match to TRBD2. V dropped 2 bases and J dropped 10; count of bases not matched to a gene: 9. Germline V gene sequence: CDR1 SGHVS, CDR2 FQNEAQ. The CDR3 is 15 amino acids. CDR3 sequence reads: CASSLPLAGLAEQFF. In DNA form, the CDR3 reads TGTGCCAGCAGCTTACCCCTAGCGGGGCTCGCGGAGCAGTTCTTC.

The chain carries TRBV2 and TRBJ2-1, with 8 bases identical to TRBD2. CDR1 is SNHLY and CDR2 is FYNNEI in the germline V gene. This CDR3 has 15 residues. With 10 bases clipped from V and 7 bases from J, the junction kept 15 bases outside the gene matches. Written as DNA, the CDR3 is TGTGCCACCCGGGACAACCGGGGGGGCCGGAATGAGCAGTTCTTC. Translation: CATRDNRGGRNEQFF.

The chain's CDR3 is CASTRQGGNEKLFF. CDR3 nucleotide sequence: TGTGCCAGCACACGACAGGGGGGTAATGAAAAACTGTTTTTT. The rearrangement uses TRBV7-9 and TRBJ1-4; TRBD1 matches 9 bases. This CDR3 has 14 amino acids. CDR1 SEHNR and CDR2 FQNEAQ come from the germline V gene (reference sequence). J lost 4 bases, V lost 7 bases, and 4 bases had no gene match. Filled out from reference TRBV7-9 and TRBJ1-4, the complete variable domain reads DTGVSQNPRHKITKRGQNVTFRCDPISEHNRLYWYRQTLGQGPEFLTYFQNEAQLEKSRLLSDRFSAERPKGSFSTLEIQRTEQGDSAMYLCASTRQGGNEKLFFGSGTQLSVL.

The J gene is TRBJ1-2, the V gene TRBV20-1; no clear D gene. This CDR3 spans 11 amino acids. Germline loops: CDR1 DFQATT, CDR2 SNEGSKA (reference sequence). Trimming took 7 bases from V and 2 from J, leaving 8 bases between them. CDR3: CSVGQNYGYTF. Here the CDR3 DNA reads TGCAGTGTTGGGCAGAACTATGGCTACACCTTC.

The rearrangement joins TRBV6-1 to TRBJ2-3; no firm D call. This CDR3 comprises 14 residues. Trimming left V 0 bases short and J 4 bases short, with 8 bases between. Germline V CDR1 and CDR2: MNHNS, SASEGT. CDR3: CASSEARGADTQYF. The CDR3 bases are TGTGCCAGCAGTGAAGCGCGAGGAGCAGATACGCAGTATTTT.